The TCR beta chain described here comes from a study of cytomegalovirus exposure and HLA in healthy donors. Study-wide findings and caveats: Researchers reportedly found TCR beta sequences accurately predicted most subjects' HLA-A and HLA-B alleles.

At sampling all donors were nominally healthy, likely with unrecorded immune exposures. On this clone itself: Antigen unknown.

The PCR had 60 Vbeta and 13 Jbeta primers. Clones were sequenced by immunoSEQ multiplex PCR, and TCRdb holds only the in-frame ones, with some missing. The sample holds 140,000 to 150,000 clones; 65% to 85% are singletons and the top ten take less than 5%. With V trimmed by 6 bases and J by 6 bases, 8 bases remained unmatched. The CDR3 runs 14 residues. In germline, CDR1 is ENHRY, CDR2 SYGVKD. This sequence originates from a male donor in good health and CMV-seronegative. Sequencing was carried out using PBMCs. The V and J genes are TRBV10-3 and TRBJ2-7; 10 bases agree with TRBD1. CDR3 in amino acids: CAIRDGQGDSEQYF. CDR3 nucleotides: TGTGCCATCAGGGACGGACAGGGGGACTCCGAGCAGTACTTC.